These T cell receptor beta chains were read from a single sample in a study of T cell repertoires and HLA-DP antigens. No antigen has been identified for these receptors. Using immunoSEQ multiplex PCR, the repertoire was profiled, and TCRdb retains in-frame clones only, with some absent. The data show approximately 100,000 clones, roughly nine tenths seen once. Sequences were obtained from CD4+ T cells from PBMCs. Receptors were obtained from a man aged 45-65 years in good health and CMV-seronegative. CDR3s include the opening cysteine and the closing phenylalanine or tryptophan. D genes are given only for firm matches. For some rows the clone size is stated as once, few or many, or as a class when expanded; others skip it.

d_call clone_size j_call v_call cdr3_nt cdr3_aa
. . TRBJ2-3 TRBV21-1 TGTGCCAGCAGCGCGCGTGTCCCCGAAGGGACAGATACGCAGTATTTT CASSARVPEGTDTQYF
TRBD1 . TRBJ2-3 TRBV11-3 TGTGCCAGCAGCTTAAGGGGGCTGAACACAGATACGCAGTATTTT CASSLRGLNTDTQYF
. . TRBJ2-7 TRBV9 TGTGCCAGCAGCGTAGGTGGAAATTCCTACGAGCAGTACTTC CASSVGGNSYEQYF
TRBD1 . TRBJ1-1 TRBV5-1 TGCGCCAGCAGCTCGACAGGGGTTGCTTTCTTT CASSSTGVAFF
TRBD2 . TRBJ2-5 TRBV4-2 TGTGCCAGCAGCCACCAACACAGCGGGGGGGAAGAGACCCAGTACTTC CASSHQHSGGEETQYF
. . TRBJ2-1 TRBV28 TGTGCCAGCAGTAGACGGAGCGTCCGTCCCAATGAGCAGTTCTTC CASSRRSVRPNEQFF
. . TRBJ1-1 TRBV28 TGTGCCACCGGGAGGAGTATCCAAAACACTGAAGCTTTCTTT CATGRSIQNTEAFF
. . TRBJ2-1 TRBV6-1 TGTGCCAGCAGTGACAGGCGCCGGTTCTTC CASSDRRRFF
. . TRBJ1-1 TRBV2 TGTGCCAGCAGGAGGGAGGGTACAGTATCGGCCGAAGCTTTCTTT CASRREGTVSAEAFF
. . TRBJ1-3 TRBV6-6 TGTGCCAGCAGTTACCCCTTAGGCTCTGGAAACACCATATATTTT CASSYPLGSGNTIYF
TRBD2 . TRBJ2-5 TRBV30 TGTGCCTGGAGCAGACCGGGACTAGCGGGGGATCTGGGGACCCAGTACTTC CAWSRPGLAGDLGTQYF
TRBD2 . TRBJ2-1 TRBV11-2 TGTGCCAGCAGCCCCACTAGCGTCTATGAGCAGTTCTTC CASSPTSVYEQFF
TRBD2 . TRBJ2-7 TRBV7-2 TGTGCCAGCAGCCCGGGGGGGCCCGAGCAGTACTTC CASSPGGPEQYF
TRBD1 . TRBJ1-4 TRBV18 TGTGCCAGCTCCCCGGGACAGACTAATGAAAAACTGTTTTTT CASSPGQTNEKLFF
TRBD2 . TRBJ2-3 TRBV5-6 TGTGCCAGCAGCAAAGCGGGGGTCGGGGATACGCAGTATTTT CASSKAGVGDTQYF
. . TRBJ2-7 TRBV4-1 TGCGCCAGCAGCCGATCCGGGGCGGTAGCCGCCTACGAGCAGTACTTC CASSRSGAVAAYEQYF
TRBD1 . TRBJ2-5 TRBV7-2 TGTGCCAGCAGCTTAGACAGGGGATCGTTGGAGACCCAGTACTTC CASSLDRGSLETQYF
. . TRBJ1-1 TRBV9 TGTGCCAGCAGCGGACCCGGGACAAAGAACACTGAAGCTTTCTTT CASSGPGTKNTEAFF
. . TRBJ2-7 TRBV28 TGTGCCAGCAGTTTAGAGGGGCTCGGCTCCTACGAGCAGTACTTC CASSLEGLGSYEQYF
. . TRBJ2-2 TRBV11-2 TGTGCCAGCAGCTTCCACACTAGCTTCAGCACCGGGGAGCTGTTTTTT CASSFHTSFSTGELFF
TRBD1 . TRBJ1-1 TRBV19 TGTGCCAGTAGTAGAGGGGACAGAATGAACACTGAAGCTTTCTTT CASSRGDRMNTEAFF
. . TRBJ1-5 TRBV29-1 TGCAGCGTTGAAGAGGGGGGTAACAATCAGCCCCAGCATTTT CSVEEGGNNQPQHF
. . TRBJ2-5 TRBV19 TGTGCCAGTAGTTACGACCGGGGCCGTCAAGAGACCCAGTACTTC CASSYDRGRQETQYF
. . TRBJ2-3 TRBV2 TGTGCCAGCAGAGAGCCGGATACGCAGTATTTT CASREPDTQYF
. . TRBJ2-7 TRBV5-5 TGTGCCAGCAGCTTGTTTCAGGGATGGGGGCCCTACGAGCAGTACTTC CASSLFQGWGPYEQYF
. . TRBJ2-3 TRBV4-2 TGTGCCAGCAGCCAGGGGCCCACAGATACGCAGTATTTT CASSQGPTDTQYF
. . TRBJ1-1 TRBV23-1 TGCGCCAGCAGTCAACCACAGGGAAAAACTGAAGCTTTCTTT CASSQPQGKTEAFF
TRBD2 . TRBJ2-3 TRBV5-1 TGCGCCAGCAGCTTGGTTCTAGCGGGGACAGATACGCAGTATTTT CASSLVLAGTDTQYF
. . TRBJ1-2 TRBV28 TGTGCCAGCAGTGACCGACAGCGGGGCTACACCTTC CASSDRQRGYTF
. . TRBJ2-5 TRBV7-6 TGTGCCAGCAGCTCCACTCTAGCACGTCAAGAGACCCAGTACTTC CASSSTLARQETQYF
. . TRBJ2-4 TRBV30 TGTGCCTGGGCACCCGGGACAGCCAAAAACATTCAGTACTTC CAWAPGTAKNIQYF
TRBD2 . TRBJ2-3 TRBV6-5 TGTGCCAGCAGTTACTCGAGTGGCGGGAGGGCTAATACGCAGTATTTT CASSYSSGGRANTQYF
. . TRBJ1-2 TRBV28 TGTGCCAGCAGTTTAATTACAGACAATGGCTACACCTTC CASSLITDNGYTF
. few TRBJ1-6 TRBV27 TGTGCCAGCAGTTTAGGGGGACTGGATAATTCACCCCTCCACTTT CASSLGGLDNSPLHF
. . TRBJ2-2 TRBV28 TGTGCCCACTCACGACACCCGAACACCGGGGAGCTGTTTTTT CAHSRHPNTGELFF
. . TRBJ2-4 TRBV2 TGTGCCAGCAGTGCTCGCCAGGGTACAGCCAAAAACATTCAGTACTTC CASSARQGTAKNIQYF
TRBD2 . TRBJ2-3 TRBV6-1 TGTGCCAGCAGTGGCTTTCTAGCGGGAAACACAGATACGCAGTATTTT CASSGFLAGNTDTQYF
. . TRBJ1-1 TRBV19 TGTGCCAGTAGTGTACAGGGAGGTAGGACTGAAGCTTTCTTT CASSVQGGRTEAFF
TRBD2 . TRBJ2-1 TRBV7-2 TGTGCCAGCAGCTTAGAGGGACTAGCTACTAATGAGCAGTTCTTC CASSLEGLATNEQFF
. . TRBJ2-3 TRBV29-1 TGCAGCGTTTCGGCAGGGGCGCATAGCACAGATACGCAGTATTTT CSVSAGAHSTDTQYF
. . TRBJ1-5 TRBV19 TGTGCCAGTAGTGGGGATTCACAGGGATATCGACAGCCCCAGCATTTT CASSGDSQGYRQPQHF
TRBD2 . TRBJ2-3 TRBV9 TGTGCCAGCAGCCCTAGGGGAGAGCGGGGCGTTACCATTAGCACAGATACGCAGTATTTT CASSPRGERGVTISTDTQYF
TRBD1 . TRBJ1-1 TRBV7-9 TGTGCCAGCAGCTCTATTACAGGGGGCGCGACTGAAGCTTTCTTT CASSSITGGATEAFF
. . TRBJ2-3 TRBV4-1 TGCGCCAGCAGCCAAACTAGCACAGATACGCAGTATTTT CASSQTSTDTQYF
. . TRBJ1-2 TRBV7-9 TGTGCCAGCAGCCCCCGGGGGGATGGCTACACCTTC CASSPRGDGYTF
. . TRBJ2-7 TRBV18 TGTGCCAGCTCAACACAGGGTTCCCACGAGCAGTACTTC CASSTQGSHEQYF
. . TRBJ1-5 TRBV19 TGTGCCAGTAGTATCCCGGGCAATCAGCCCCAGCATTTT CASSIPGNQPQHF
. once TRBJ2-6 TRBV27 TGTGCCACTACCACTACTCGGGACTCTGGGGCCAACGTCCTGACTTTC CATTTTRDSGANVLTF
. . TRBJ2-6 TRBV29-1 TGCAGCGTTGCGGGCAACTCTGGGGCCAACGTCCTGACTTTC CSVAGNSGANVLTF
. . TRBJ1-2 TRBV7-9 TGTGCCAGCAGCCTAAGGGGCTACACCTTC CASSLRGYTF
. . TRBJ2-7 TRBV5-4 TGTGCCAGCAGCGTGGACAGCTACGAGCAGTACTTC CASSVDSYEQYF
TRBD1 . TRBJ1-2 TRBV2 TGTGCCAGCAGTGGACAGGGTAACGCCTACACCTTC CASSGQGNAYTF
. . TRBJ1-1 TRBV19 TGTGCCAGTAAAAGGGACGAGGGGAACACTGAAGCTTTCTTT CASKRDEGNTEAFF
. few TRBJ2-3 TRBV5-1 TGCGCCAGCAGCTTGGACTACAGCACAGATACGCAGTATTTT CASSLDYSTDTQYF
. . TRBJ2-1 TRBV5-4 TGTGCCAGCAGTCGAGCGGGCAGCTACAATGAGCAGTTCTTC CASSRAGSYNEQFF
TRBD2 . TRBJ2-7 TRBV28 TGTGCCAGCAGCACCACTAGCGGGAGTCCCTACGAGCAGTACTTC CASSTTSGSPYEQYF
TRBD1 . TRBJ1-5 TRBV28 TGTGCCAGCAGAAGCCGCCGGGCAGGGGGCGTCAATCAGCCCCAGCATTTT CASRSRRAGGVNQPQHF